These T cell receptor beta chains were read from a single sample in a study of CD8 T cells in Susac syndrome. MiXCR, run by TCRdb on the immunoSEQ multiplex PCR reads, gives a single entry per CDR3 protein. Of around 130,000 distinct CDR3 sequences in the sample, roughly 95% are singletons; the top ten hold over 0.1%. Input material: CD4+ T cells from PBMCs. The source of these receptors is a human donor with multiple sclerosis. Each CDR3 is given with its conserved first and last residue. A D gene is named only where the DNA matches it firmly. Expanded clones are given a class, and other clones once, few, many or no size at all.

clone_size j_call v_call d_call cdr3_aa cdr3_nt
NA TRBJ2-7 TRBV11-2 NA CASSLRPPRGGTGYEQYF TGTGCCAGCAGCTTAAGGCCCCCGAGGGGCGGGACTGGCTACGAGCAGTACTTC
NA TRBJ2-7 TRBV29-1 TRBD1 CSVGQGQLSYEQYF TGCAGCGTAGGACAGGGTCAGCTCTCCTACGAGCAGTACTTC
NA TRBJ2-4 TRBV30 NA CAWTPGQGNIQYF TGTGCCTGGACCCCAGGGCAGGGGAACATTCAGTACTTC
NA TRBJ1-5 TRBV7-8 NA CASSGGVNGQPQHF TGTGCCAGCAGCGGAGGGGTGAACGGTCAGCCCCAGCATTTT
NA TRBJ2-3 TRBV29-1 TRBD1 CSAEGQGVTDTQYF TGCAGCGCCGAGGGACAGGGGGTAACAGATACGCAGTATTTT
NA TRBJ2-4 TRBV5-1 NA CASSTTFAGTKNIQYF TGCGCCAGCAGCACTACTTTTGCGGGAACGAAAAACATTCAGTACTTC
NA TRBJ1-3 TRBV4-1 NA CASSQLVAGNTIYF TGCGCCAGCAGCCAATTAGTTGCTGGAAACACCATATATTTT
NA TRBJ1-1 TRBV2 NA CASRGPRSGGTEAFF TGTGCCAGCAGAGGACCGCGATCGGGTGGCACTGAAGCTTTCTTT
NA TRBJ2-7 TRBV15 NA CATSRGGLSYEQYF TGTGCCACCAGCAGAGGGGGTCTCTCCTACGAGCAGTACTTC
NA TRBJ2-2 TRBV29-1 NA CSAPSVSANTGELFF TGCAGCGCCCCGTCTGTTAGTGCGAACACCGGGGAGCTGTTTTTT
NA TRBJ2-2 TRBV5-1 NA CASSSGQDTGELFF TGCGCCAGCAGCTCAGGACAAGACACCGGGGAGCTGTTTTTT
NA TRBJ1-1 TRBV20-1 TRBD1 CSAQTGRITEAFF TGCAGTGCTCAGACAGGGAGGATAACTGAAGCTTTCTTT
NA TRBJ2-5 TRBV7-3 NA CASSLIGGKKETQYF TGTGCCAGCAGCTTAATAGGTGGCAAAAAGGAGACCCAGTACTTC
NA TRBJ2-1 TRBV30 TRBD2 CAWSVWRGGRDEQFF TGTGCCTGGAGTGTATGGCGGGGGGGTCGGGATGAGCAGTTCTTC
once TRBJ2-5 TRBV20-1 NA CSARPHTGQRKETQYF TGCAGTGCTAGGCCGCACACCGGACAGAGGAAAGAGACCCAGTACTTC
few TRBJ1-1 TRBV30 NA CAWSVNTEAFF TGTGCCTGGAGTGTTAACACTGAAGCTTTCTTT
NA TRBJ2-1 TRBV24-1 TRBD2 CATSEPGLTDYNEQFF TGTGCCACCAGTGAGCCGGGACTAACGGATTACAATGAGCAGTTCTTC
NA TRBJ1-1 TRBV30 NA CASRAAGSTEAFF TGTGCCAGCCGGGCGGCGGGGAGCACTGAAGCTTTCTTT
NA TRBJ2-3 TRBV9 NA CASSPRGDGTDTQYF TGTGCCAGCAGCCCGAGGGGGGATGGCACAGATACGCAGTATTTT
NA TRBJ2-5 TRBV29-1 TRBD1 CSVELDRGRSETQYF TGCAGCGTTGAATTAGACAGGGGGCGCTCGGAGACCCAGTACTTC
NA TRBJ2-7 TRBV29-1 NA CSVGSYEQYF TGCAGCGTGGGCTCCTACGAGCAGTACTTC
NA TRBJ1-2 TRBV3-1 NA CASSPRPTYGYTF TGTGCCAGCAGCCCCCGACCGACGTATGGCTACACCTTC
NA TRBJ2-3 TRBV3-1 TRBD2 CASSQGGLAGRNTQYF TGTGCCAGCAGCCAAGGGGGACTAGCGGGCCGAAACACGCAGTATTTT
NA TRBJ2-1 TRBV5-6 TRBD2 CASSLLAGGPNEQFF TGTGCCAGCAGCTTGCTAGCGGGGGGGCCGAATGAGCAGTTCTTC
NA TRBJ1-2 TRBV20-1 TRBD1 CSARGSGGGYTF TGCAGTGCTAGAGGTTCAGGGGGCGGCTACACCTTC
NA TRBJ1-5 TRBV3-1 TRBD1 CASSRQGDSNQPQHF TGTGCCAGCAGCAGACAGGGGGATAGCAATCAGCCCCAGCATTTT
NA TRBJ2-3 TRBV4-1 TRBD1 CASSVQGAPRVDTQYF TGCGCCAGCAGCGTACAGGGGGCTCCCCGGGTGGATACGCAGTATTTT
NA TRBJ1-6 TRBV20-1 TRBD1 CSAKDRDNSPLHF TGCAGTGCCAAGGACAGGGATAATTCACCCCTCCACTTT
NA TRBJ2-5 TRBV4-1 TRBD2 CASSHPSGRAREQTQYF TGCGCCAGCAGCCACCCTAGCGGGAGGGCCCGCGAGCAGACCCAGTACTTC
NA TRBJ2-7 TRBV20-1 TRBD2 CSASGGLAGQPIYEQYF TGCAGTGCTAGCGGGGGGCTAGCGGGGCAACCTATATACGAGCAGTACTTC
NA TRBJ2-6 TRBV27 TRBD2 CASSLMRSGRSGANVLTF TGTGCCAGCAGTTTAATGAGAAGCGGGAGATCTGGGGCCAACGTCCTGACTTTC
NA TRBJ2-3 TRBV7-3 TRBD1 CASSFQGARTDTQYF TGTGCCAGCAGCTTCCAGGGGGCGCGGACAGATACGCAGTATTTT
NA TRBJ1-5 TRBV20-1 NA CSAAPSGKTNQPQHF TGCAGTGCCGCCCCTTCGGGGAAAACCAATCAGCCCCAGCATTTT
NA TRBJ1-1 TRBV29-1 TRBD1 CSVAGWAGGKQSNTEAFF TGCAGCGTCGCTGGGTGGGCAGGGGGTAAACAATCGAACACTGAAGCTTTCTTT
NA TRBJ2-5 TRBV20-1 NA CSALFVGPNGETQYF TGCAGTGCTCTTTTCGTCGGCCCCAATGGAGAGACCCAGTACTTC
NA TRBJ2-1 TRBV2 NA CASGARRIF TGTGCCAGCGGGGCGCGTCGAATCTTC
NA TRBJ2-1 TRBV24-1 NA CATSDYGGLGEQFF TGTGCCACCAGTGATTACGGGGGGCTTGGTGAGCAGTTCTTC
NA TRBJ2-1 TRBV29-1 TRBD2 CSVKGLADYNEQFF TGCAGCGTGAAGGGACTAGCGGATTACAATGAGCAGTTCTTC
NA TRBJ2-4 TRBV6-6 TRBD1 CASTQGARQNIQYF TGTGCCAGCACCCAGGGGGCGCGACAAAACATTCAGTACTTC
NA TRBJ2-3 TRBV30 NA CAWSVRQGGRLDTQYF TGTGCCTGGAGTGTACGTCAGGGGGGGCGGCTAGATACGCAGTATTTT
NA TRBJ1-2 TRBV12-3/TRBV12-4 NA CASSSQGILAGYTF TGTGCCAGCAGTTCTCAGGGAATTCTAGCCGGCTACACCTTC
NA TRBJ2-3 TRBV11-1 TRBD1 CASSPDRGRADTQYF TGTGCCAGCAGCCCGGACAGGGGGCGCGCAGATACGCAGTATTTT
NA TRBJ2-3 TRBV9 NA CASTPQQGSQLYF TGTGCCAGCACCCCCCAACAGGGTTCCCAACTGTATTTT
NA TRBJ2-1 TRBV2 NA CASSERYAGLYNEQFF TGTGCCAGCAGTGAAAGATACGCAGGCCTTTACAATGAGCAGTTCTTC
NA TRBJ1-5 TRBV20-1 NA CSARSPRQASNQPQHF TGCAGTGCTAGATCCCCGAGACAGGCAAGCAATCAGCCCCAGCATTTT
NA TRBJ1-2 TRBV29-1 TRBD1 CSVTGQGVGYTF TGCAGCGTAACGGGACAGGGGGTTGGCTACACCTTC
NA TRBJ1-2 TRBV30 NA CAWTLPGEGFYGYTF TGTGCCTGGACCTTACCCGGGGAGGGATTCTATGGCTACACCTTC
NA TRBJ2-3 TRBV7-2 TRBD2 CASSISSGGAGTDTQYF TGTGCCAGCAGCATCTCTAGCGGGGGGGCCGGCACAGATACGCAGTATTTT
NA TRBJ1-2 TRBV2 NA CASRQDSEMYGYTF TGTGCCAGCAGGCAGGACAGCGAAATGTATGGCTACACCTTC
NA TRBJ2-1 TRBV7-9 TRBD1 CASSTRGPVNEQFF TGTGCCAGCAGTACCAGGGGGCCGGTGAATGAGCAGTTCTTC
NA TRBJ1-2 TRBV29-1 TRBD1 CSIDRAHGYTF TGCAGCATTGACAGGGCCCATGGCTACACCTTC